This T cell receptor beta chain was observed in a study of cytomegalovirus exposure and HLA in healthy donors. Study as a whole: Of all 400 or so donors who were genotyped, about 80% belonged to the Caucasian-associated ancestry cluster. Study observations and caveats: Some public TCRs appeared in many individuals, while most sequences were rare. Sequencing probably produced one cluster of sequence variants that were highly shared. Clonal expansion, a later analysis showed, was greater in HLA-associated TCR beta chains than in equally common others.

PCR amplification relied on 60 Vbeta primers (plus 13 Jbeta primers). Measured with immunoSEQ multiplex PCR; TCRdb has only the in-frame clones, and not every one. The sample holds about 130,000 clones; roughly four fifths are singletons and the top ten take over 4.5%. In its sample, this clone was seen once. Its antigen remains unknown. Sequencing input: PBMCs. The clonotype was recovered from a woman in her thirties or forties in good health and CMV-seropositive.

The CDR3 nucleotides are TGTGCCAGCAGTGACTCGGTAGGGGGAACTGAAGCTTTCTTT. This encodes CASSDSVGGTEAFF. The genes are TRBV6-4 and TRBJ1-1, with a possible D match to TRBD1 (6 bases). The CDR3 extends over 14 amino acids. Germline CDR1 reads MRHNA; CDR2 reads SNTAGT. V was clipped by 0 bases and J by 5 bases, with 10 bases between them.